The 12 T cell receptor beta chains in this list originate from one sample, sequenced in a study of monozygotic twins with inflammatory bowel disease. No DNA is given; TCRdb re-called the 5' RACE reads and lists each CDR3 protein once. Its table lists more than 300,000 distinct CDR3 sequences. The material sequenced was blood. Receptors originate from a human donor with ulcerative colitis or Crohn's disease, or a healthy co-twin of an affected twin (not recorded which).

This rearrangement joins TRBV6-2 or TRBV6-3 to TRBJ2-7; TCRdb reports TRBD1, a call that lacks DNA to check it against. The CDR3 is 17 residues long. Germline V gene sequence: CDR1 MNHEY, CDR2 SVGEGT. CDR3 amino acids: CASSYPDLGQSSYEQYF.

CDR3 residues: CASSLGPGTETQYF. The chain joins TRBV5-1 to TRBJ2-5; the TRBD1 assignment by TCRdb is unverifiable without DNA. The CDR3 contains 14 residues. The germline V gene encodes CDR1 SGHRS and CDR2 YFSETQ.

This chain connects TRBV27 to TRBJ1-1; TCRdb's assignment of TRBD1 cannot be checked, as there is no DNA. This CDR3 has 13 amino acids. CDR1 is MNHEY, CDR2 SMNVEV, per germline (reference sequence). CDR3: CASTYRGGTEAFF.

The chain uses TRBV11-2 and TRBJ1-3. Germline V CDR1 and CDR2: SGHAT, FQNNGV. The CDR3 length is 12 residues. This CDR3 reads CASSRVGNTIYF.

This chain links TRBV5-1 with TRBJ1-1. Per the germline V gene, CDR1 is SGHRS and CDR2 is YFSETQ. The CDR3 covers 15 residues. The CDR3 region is CASSFEGLTNTEAFF.

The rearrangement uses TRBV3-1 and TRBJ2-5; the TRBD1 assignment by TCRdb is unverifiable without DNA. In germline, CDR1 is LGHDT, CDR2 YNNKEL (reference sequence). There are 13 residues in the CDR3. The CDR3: CASMTGVVETQYF.

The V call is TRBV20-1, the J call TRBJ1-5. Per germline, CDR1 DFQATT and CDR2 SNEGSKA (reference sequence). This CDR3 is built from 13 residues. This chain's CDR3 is CSASWGINQPQHF.

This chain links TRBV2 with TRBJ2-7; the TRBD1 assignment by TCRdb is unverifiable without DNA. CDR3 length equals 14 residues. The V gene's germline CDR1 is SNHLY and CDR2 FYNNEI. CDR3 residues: CASSTGTVTYEQYF.

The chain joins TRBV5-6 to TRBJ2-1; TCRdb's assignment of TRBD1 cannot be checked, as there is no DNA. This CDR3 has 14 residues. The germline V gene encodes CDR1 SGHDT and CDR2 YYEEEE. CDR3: CASSPDSSLNEQFF.

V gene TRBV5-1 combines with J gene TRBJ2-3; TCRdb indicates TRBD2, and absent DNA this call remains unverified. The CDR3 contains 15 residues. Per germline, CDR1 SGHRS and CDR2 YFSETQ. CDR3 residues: CASSLGLLRTDTQYF.

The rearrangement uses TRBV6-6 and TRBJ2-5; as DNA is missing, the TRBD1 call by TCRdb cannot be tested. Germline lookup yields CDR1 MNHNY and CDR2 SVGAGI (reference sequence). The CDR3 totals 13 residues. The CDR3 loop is CASTHRTEETQYF.

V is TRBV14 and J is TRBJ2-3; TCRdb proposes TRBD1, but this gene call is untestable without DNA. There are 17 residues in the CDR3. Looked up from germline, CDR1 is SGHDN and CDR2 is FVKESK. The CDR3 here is CASSQIPGQTYTDTQYF.